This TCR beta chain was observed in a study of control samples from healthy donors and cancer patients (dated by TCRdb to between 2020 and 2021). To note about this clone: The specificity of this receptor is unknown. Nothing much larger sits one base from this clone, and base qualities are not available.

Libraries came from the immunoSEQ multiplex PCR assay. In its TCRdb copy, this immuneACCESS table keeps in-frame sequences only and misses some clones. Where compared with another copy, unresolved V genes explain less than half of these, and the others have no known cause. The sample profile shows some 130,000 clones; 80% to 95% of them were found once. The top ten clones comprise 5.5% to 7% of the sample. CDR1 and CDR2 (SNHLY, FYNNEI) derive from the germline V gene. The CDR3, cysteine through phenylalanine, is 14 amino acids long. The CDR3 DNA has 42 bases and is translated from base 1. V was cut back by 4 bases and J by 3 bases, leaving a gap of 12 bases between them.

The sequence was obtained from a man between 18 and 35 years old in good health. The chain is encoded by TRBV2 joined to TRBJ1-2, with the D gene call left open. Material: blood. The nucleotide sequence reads TGTGCCAGCAGTGGGTCATACAGAGACTATGGCTACACCTTC. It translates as CASSGSYRDYGYTF.